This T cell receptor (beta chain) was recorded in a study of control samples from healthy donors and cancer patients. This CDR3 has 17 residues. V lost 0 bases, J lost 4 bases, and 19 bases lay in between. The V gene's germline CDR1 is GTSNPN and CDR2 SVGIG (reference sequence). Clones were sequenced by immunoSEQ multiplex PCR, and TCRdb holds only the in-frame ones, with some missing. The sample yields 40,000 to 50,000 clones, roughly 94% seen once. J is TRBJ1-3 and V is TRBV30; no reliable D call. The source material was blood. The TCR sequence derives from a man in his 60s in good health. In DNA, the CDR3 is TGTGCCTGGAGTGTACTTGATCGTGACGGCGGAGGAAACACCATATATTTT. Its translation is CAWSVLDRDGGGNTIYF.